A single sample is the source of the 25 T cell receptor beta chains below, sequenced in a study of CD8+CD57+ T cells in acquired aplastic anemia (dated by TCRdb to about 2018). Instrument used: Illumina HiSeq 2000. Genomic DNA served as template for TCR beta VDJ combination and CDR3 sequence profiling. TCRdb took the public reads, trimmed them with fastp at Q25, ran MiXCR for clone calling and kept in-frame beta chains. Entries are consolidated by CDR3 protein sequence, retaining the most common genes and DNA. The table for this sample lists approximately 170,000 distinct CDR3 sequences; 55% to 75% of them were counted only once. The ten top clones hold about 41% of the sample. The specimen was sorted CD4+, CD8+, or CD8+CD57+ T cells (not recorded which) from PBMCs. These receptors all come from a human donor in good health.

The chain couples TRBV9 to TRBJ2-1, with 12 nucleotides matching TRBD2. The CDR3 length is 15 residues. Germline lookup yields CDR1 SGDLS and CDR2 YYNGEE. The ends lost 0 bases at V and 9 bases at J; junction bases unmatched: 4. The CDR3 loop reads CASSVGLAGGTEQFF. Here the CDR3 DNA reads TGTGCCAGCAGCGTAGGCCTAGCGGGAGGGACTGAGCAGTTCTTC.

The chain combines TRBV19 with TRBJ1-4, with D possibly TRBD1 on 5 matching bases. The CDR3 length is 14 residues. Germline V gene data show CDR1 as LNHDA and CDR2 as SQIVND (reference sequence). The V end was cut by 5 bases, the J end by 7 bases, with 14 bases between. The CDR3 region is CASSGGPGLEKLFF. For the CDR3, the DNA is TGTGCCAGTAGTGGGGGTCCGGGGCTTGAAAAACTGTTTTTT.

This clonotype occurred many times. The genes are TRBV7-9 and TRBJ2-7; 10 positions match TRBD1. CDR3 length equals 13 residues. Germline V CDR1 and CDR2: SEHNR, FQNEAQ (reference sequence). V was pared by 4 bases and J by 5 bases, with 2 bases of the junction left unmatched. CDR3 nucleotide sequence: TGTGCCAGCAGCTCGACAGGGGGCCACGAGCAGTACTTC. As protein: CASSSTGGHEQYF.

The chain uses TRBV6-5 and TRBJ2-7, with 10 bases identical to TRBD2. The J segment lost 3 bases and the V segment lost 6 bases, leaving 14 bases of the junction unmatched. The CDR3 length is 17 residues. In germline, CDR1 is MNHEY, CDR2 SVGAGI. The CDR3 DNA reads TGTGCCAGCAGACTTGGGACTAGCGATCTCCCCCGCTACGAGCAGTACTTC. Protein sequence: CASRLGTSDLPRYEQYF.

The sample holds many counts of this clonotype. V gene TRBV6-2 or TRBV6-3 combines with J gene TRBJ2-5; 8 bases match TRBD2. The CDR3 is 14 amino acids. V lost 4 bases, J lost 4 bases, and 5 bases stayed unmatched. Germline V gene data show CDR1 as MNHEY and CDR2 as SVGEGT. The CDR3 loop is CASSLAGWGETQYF. The CDR3 DNA reads TGTGCCAGCAGTTTAGCGGGATGGGGAGAGACCCAGTACTTC.

The CDR3 is CASSRGGGAGEQFF. The CDR3 nucleotides are TGTGCCAGCAGCCGTGGCGGGGGGGCTGGCGAGCAGTTCTTC. The chain joins TRBV7-2 to TRBJ2-1; TRBD2 matches at 9 bases. Germline assignment: CDR1 SGHTA and CDR2 FQGNSA. Trimming cost V 5 bases and J 10 bases; bases outside gene matches: 9. CDR3 length: 14 residues.

This clonotype showed up just once. This sequence joins TRBV10-2 and TRBJ1-2; D not certain. Germline loops: CDR1 WSHSY, CDR2 SAAADI. Trimming removed 0 bases at V and 2 bases at J, with 10 bases between. The CDR3 totals 15 residues. In DNA form, the CDR3 reads TGCGCCAGCAGTGAGTCGATAGGACTGAACTATGGCTACACCTTC. Translating it yields CASSESIGLNYGYTF.

V and J are TRBV9 and TRBJ2-3; D perhaps matches TRBD2 (6 bases). The germline V gene has CDR1 SGDLS and CDR2 YYNGEE. The CDR3 is made up of 12 amino acids. V was pared by 1 base and J by 11 bases, with 11 bases between. The CDR3 here is CASSVSSGKQYF. The DNA for the CDR3 is TGTGCCAGCAGCGTAAGTAGCGGAAAGCAGTATTTT. Combining the CDR3 with reference TRBV9 and TRBJ2-3 gives the whole variable domain DSGVTQTPKHLITATGQRVTLRCSPRSGDLSVYWYQQSLDQGLQFLIQYYNGEERAKGNILERFSAQQFPDLHSELNLSSLELGDSALYFCASSVSSGKQYFGPGTRLTVL.

This sequence joins TRBV20-1 and TRBJ2-7; 7 nucleotides match TRBD2. CDR3 length: 12 amino acids. CDR1 and CDR2 from the germline V gene are DFQATT and SNEGSKA (reference sequence). The CDR3 here is CSTRGEGYEQYF. Here the CDR3 DNA reads TGCAGCACCCGTGGGGAGGGCTACGAGCAGTACTTC.

Here the CDR3 DNA reads TGTGCCAGCAGTGATGAGGTTTGGACAGCCACAGATACGCAGTATTTT. It is translated as CASSDEVWTATDTQYF. V gene TRBV2 combines with J gene TRBJ2-3; possible D gene TRBD1, 6 bases. The CDR3 sequence is 16 residues long. Trimming pared 3 bases from V and 2 bases from J, leaving 15 bases between. Germline V gene data show CDR1 as SNHLY and CDR2 as FYNNEI.

The chain joins TRBV2 to TRBJ1-5; D is unclear. V was cut by 4 bases and J by 0 bases, with 13 bases left in between. The CDR3 has 16 amino acids. In germline, CDR1 is SNHLY, CDR2 FYNNEI. In nucleotides, the CDR3 is TGTGCCAGCAGTGCGGAGTTGGCTTATAGCAATCAGCCCCAGCATTTT. It encodes CASSAELAYSNQPQHF.

This clonotype was detected a few times. The chain couples TRBV7-9 to TRBJ2-1; D perhaps matches TRBD2 (6 bases). The germline gives CDR1 SEHNR, CDR2 FQNEAQ (reference sequence). V was trimmed by 0 bases and J by 0 bases, leaving 9 bases between them. The CDR3 totals 16 residues. The CDR3 nucleotides are TGTGCCAGCAGCTTAGCGACGGGAGTCTCCTACAATGAGCAGTTCTTC. Amino acids: CASSLATGVSYNEQFF.

V and J are TRBV27 and TRBJ2-1; maybe TRBD2 (5 bases). CDR1 and CDR2 (germline): MNHEY, SMNVEV (reference sequence). Trimming took 3 bases from V and 3 from J, leaving 9 bases between them. This CDR3 region has 14 residues. CDR3 nucleotide sequence: TGTGCCAGCAGTTTCGACGGGAACTACAATGAGCAGTTCTTC. It yields the protein CASSFDGNYNEQFF.

The chain combines TRBV25-1 with TRBJ2-2; maybe TRBD2 (6 bases). The V and J ends lost 5 bases and 3 bases respectively, with 13 bases between them. Germline V gene lookup returns CDR1 MGHDK and CDR2 SYGVNS. The CDR3 consists of 15 residues. CDR3 in DNA: TGTGCCAGCAGTCCAAACGGGGGTCACACCGGGGAGCTGTTTTTT. This codes for CASSPNGGHTGELFF.

This clonotype came up a few times. The V call is TRBV10-3, the J call TRBJ2-5, with D possibly being TRBD2 (5 bases). The CDR3 contains 15 residues. The V end was cut by 10 bases, the J end by 1 base, with 19 bases between. CDR1 is ENHRY and CDR2 is SYGVKD in the germline V gene. CDR3 sequence (DNA): TGTGCCAGCAGCTTAGCCGCGGGTCCCCAAGAGACCCAGTACTTC. Its translation: CASSLAAGPQETQYF.

This clonotype occurred many times. The CDR3 nucleotides are TGTGCCAGCAGCGGGACAGGGGGAAGGTCAGATACGCAGTATTTT. Its translation is CASSGTGGRSDTQYF. The V and J genes are TRBV9 and TRBJ2-3, with 10 bases that match TRBD1. The V gene's germline CDR1 is SGDLS and CDR2 YYNGEE. V was pared by 3 bases and J by 4 bases, with 5 bases of the junction left unmatched. CDR3 length: 15 residues. Drawing the rest from reference TRBV9 and TRBJ2-3, the complete variable domain is DSGVTQTPKHLITATGQRVTLRCSPRSGDLSVYWYQQSLDQGLQFLIQYYNGEERAKGNILERFSAQQFPDLHSELNLSSLELGDSALYFCASSGTGGRSDTQYFGPGTRLTVL.

V usage is TRBV7-9 and J usage is TRBJ1-2, with D possibly TRBD1 on 5 matching bases. Germline V lookup: CDR1 SEHNR, CDR2 FQNEAQ (reference sequence). This CDR3 spans 13 amino acids. V gave up 3 bases and J gave up 5 bases, with 10 bases separating them. CDR3 nucleotide sequence: TGTGCCAGCAGCTTTAAGGGGCCTTATGGCTACACCTTC. This gives the protein CASSFKGPYGYTF.

The chain is built from TRBV7-2 and TRBJ2-1; 9 nucleotides align to TRBD2. V dropped 1 base and J dropped 4; count of bases not matched to a gene: 5. Germline V gene lookup returns CDR1 SGHTA and CDR2 FQGNSA. The CDR3 contains 16 residues. CDR3: CASSLVRTSVYNEQFF. CDR3 coding DNA: TGTGCCAGCAGCTTAGTACGGACTAGCGTATACAATGAGCAGTTCTTC.

The chain carries TRBV7-8 and TRBJ1-6; perhaps TRBD1 as D (5 bases). V lost 3 bases and J 10 bases, leaving 22 bases between the germline ends. Germline V gives CDR1 SGHVS, CDR2 FQNEAQ. The CDR3 extends over 17 amino acids. The chain's CDR3 is CASSLLGQERGNSPLHF. In nucleotides, the CDR3 is TGTGCCAGCAGCTTGCTCGGACAAGAACGAGGTAACTCACCCCTCCACTTT.

The chain uses TRBV6-1 and TRBJ1-5, with 12 nucleotides matching TRBD1. Germline lookup yields CDR1 MNHNS and CDR2 SASEGT. The CDR3 totals 15 residues. Trimming cost V 7 bases and J 7 bases; bases outside gene matches: 8. CDR3 nucleotides: TGTGCCAGCACCAAGGGGACAGGGGGCCGGCAGCCCCAGCATTTT. This translates into CASTKGTGGRQPQHF.

This clonotype was seen more than once but under ten times. This chain joins TRBV2 and TRBJ1-2; TRBD1 aligns across 8 bases. The CDR3 is 15 residues long. The J segment lost 4 bases and the V segment lost 7 bases, leaving 11 bases of the junction unmatched. Germline CDR1 reads SNHLY; CDR2 reads FYNNEI. CDR3 amino acids: CASIKTGQDRYGYTF. In DNA form, the CDR3 reads TGTGCCAGCATTAAAACGGGACAGGATCGCTATGGCTACACCTTC. The full variable domain, rest sourced from reference TRBV2 and TRBJ1-2, is EPEVTQTPSHQVTQMGQEVILRCVPISNHLYFYWYRQILGQKVEFLVSFYNNEISEKSEIFDDQFSVERPDGSNFTLKIRSTKLEDSAMYFCASIKTGQDRYGYTFGSGTRLTVV.

This clonotype was counted once. The chain combines TRBV19 with TRBJ2-7, with TRBD1 identical over 8 bases. Per germline, CDR1 LNHDA and CDR2 SQIVND (reference sequence). J gave up 6 bases and V 3 bases, and 7 bases lay outside the gene matches. The CDR3 has 14 amino acids. For the CDR3, the DNA is TGTGCCAGTAGTATCGGGACAGGTTTCGGCGAGCAGTACTTC. It yields the protein CASSIGTGFGEQYF.

The rearrangement uses TRBV2 and TRBJ1-5, with D maybe TRBD1 (5 bases). V was shortened by 7 bases and J by 0 bases, with 10 bases between the two germline ends. In germline, CDR1 is SNHLY, CDR2 FYNNEI. The CDR3 is 14 residues long. For the CDR3, the DNA is TGTGCCAGCAATCGGGGGAATAGCAATCAGCCCCAGCATTTT. As protein: CASNRGNSNQPQHF.

A remark on this clonotype: Given a much more abundant clone one base away, this may be a read error. This chain connects TRBV9 to TRBJ2-1, with 13 bases identical to TRBD2. V lost 3 bases to trimming and J lost 10 bases; unmatched junction nucleotides: 4. Germline loops: CDR1 SGDLS, CDR2 YYNGEE. CDR3 size: 14 residues. The CDR3 sequence: CASSAGLAGTEQFF. As DNA, the CDR3 is TGTGCCAGCAGCGCGGGACTAGCGGGAACGGAGCAGTTCTTC.

The V gene is TRBV7-9, the J gene TRBJ1-5; tentative D call: TRBD1 (6 bases). CDR1 SEHNR and CDR2 FQNEAQ come from the germline V gene (reference sequence). Trimming left V 6 bases short and J 0 bases short, with 9 bases between. The CDR3 is 14 residues long. This CDR3 is CASRKGGSNQPQHF. The CDR3 DNA sequence: TGTGCCAGCAGGAAGGGGGGTAGCAATCAGCCCCAGCATTTT. The full variable domain, completed using reference TRBV7-9 and TRBJ1-5, is DTGVSQNPRHKITKRGQNVTFRCDPISEHNRLYWYRQTLGQGPEFLTYFQNEAQLEKSRLLSDRFSAERPKGSFSTLEIQRTEQGDSAMYLCASRKGGSNQPQHFGDGTRLSIL.